These 23 T cell receptor beta chains came from one sample sequenced in a study of neurological immune-mediated disorders. TCRdb fed the 5' RACE reads into MiXCR, producing one record per CDR3 protein. This table holds roughly 28,000 distinct CDR3 sequences, around 10% found once. The material sequenced was PBMCs. The receptors here all came from a man between 60 and 75 years old in good health.

Only a few counts were recorded for this clonotype. Germline and junction disagree at one end, which may indicate a read error. V usage is TRBV10-1 and J usage is TRBJ2-2; tentative D call: TRBD1 (6 bases). There are 13 residues in the CDR3. Looked up from germline, CDR1 is WNHNN and CDR2 is SYGVQD (reference sequence). CDR3 coding DNA: TGCGCCAGCAGTCAGGGGAACCCCGGGGAGCTGTTTTTT. Protein product: CASSQGNPGELFF.

This clonotype was recorded at least ten times. The chain links TRBV12-3 or TRBV12-4 to TRBJ2-1, with D unclear. V dropped 2 bases and J dropped 9 bases, with 11 bases sitting between them. This CDR3 contains 13 residues. Written as DNA, the CDR3 is TGTGCCAGCAGTTTATCGAGAGCCGGTGAGCAGTTCTTC. Protein sequence: CASSLSRAGEQFF.

The chain couples TRBV18 to TRBJ2-3, with D tentatively TRBD2 (6 bases). The ends were cut back, 2 bases at V and 2 bases at J, with 8 bases in the middle. The CDR3 is 14 amino acids. The V gene's germline CDR1 is KGHSH and CDR2 LQKENI. CDR3 sequence reads: CASSPGGVTDTQYF. DNA of the CDR3: TGTGCCAGCTCACCAGGCGGGGTCACAGATACGCAGTATTTT.

This clonotype was seen ten or more times. The chain links TRBV20-1 to TRBJ2-1, with D possibly matching TRBD2 (6 bases). CDR3 length: 18 residues. Between the trimmed V and J ends, which lost 1 base and 4 bases, there was a span of 23 bases. Germline lookup yields CDR1 DFQATT and CDR2 SNEGSKA (reference sequence). The chain's CDR3 is CSARGSPLGASVYNEQFF. CDR3 DNA sequence: TGCAGTGCTAGAGGAAGTCCCCTTGGGGCTAGCGTTTACAATGAGCAGTTCTTC.

In this sample, this clonotype turned up many times. The rearrangement uses TRBV7-8 and TRBJ2-7, with D perhaps TRBD2 (6 bases). V was clipped by 5 bases and J by 8 bases, with 13 bases between them. The CDR3 length is 12 residues. CDR1 and CDR2 (germline): SGHVS, FQNEAQ. Here the CDR3 reads CASSRFREKQYF. The CDR3 nucleotides are TGTGCCAGCAGCCGCTTCCGGGAGAAGCAGTACTTC.

The table lists this clonotype with many counts. CDR3 in amino acids: CASSFTGPQDGDTQYF. CDR3 nucleotide sequence: TGCGCCAGCAGCTTTACTGGACCGCAGGACGGGGATACGCAGTATTTT. V is TRBV5-1 and J is TRBJ2-3; D is undetermined. The CDR3 extends over 16 amino acids. V dropped 2 bases and J dropped 6 bases, with 19 bases sitting between them. The germline gives CDR1 SGHRS, CDR2 YFSETQ.

This clonotype was picked up many times. This chain joins TRBV6-6 and TRBJ2-1, with 12 bases lining up with TRBD2. Looked up from germline, CDR1 is MNHNY and CDR2 is SVGAGI (reference sequence). The V segment lost 6 bases and the J segment 10 bases; nucleotides outside the gene matches: 10. The CDR3 is 15 residues long. Written as DNA, the CDR3 is TGTGCCAGCAGCCCCTCATTAACTAGCGGGGGGGAGCAGTTCTTC. Protein: CASSPSLTSGGEQFF.

This clonotype was recorded at least ten times. The V call is TRBV28, the J call TRBJ2-2; the D gene could be TRBD1 or TRBD2 (5 bases each). This CDR3 comprises 16 residues. V dropped 6 bases and J dropped 1 base, with 15 bases sitting between them. Germline V lookup: CDR1 MDHEN, CDR2 SYDVKM. The CDR3: CASSSVRGENTGELFF. CDR3 nucleotides: TGTGCCAGCAGCTCCGTAAGGGGAGAGAACACCGGGGAGCTGTTTTTT. Based on the CDR3 plus reference TRBV28 and TRBJ2-2, the full variable domain is DVKVTQSSRYLVKRTGEKVFLECVQDMDHENMFWYRQDPGLGLRLIYFSYDVKMKEKGDIPEGYSVSREKKERFSLILESASTNQTSMYLCASSSVRGENTGELFFGEGSRLTVL.

This clonotype was seen repeatedly, ten times or more. This chain uses TRBV12-3 or TRBV12-4 with TRBJ2-5, with TRBD2 matching 8 bases. The CDR3 is 14 residues long. V shed 6 bases and J 2 bases; nucleotides not matched to a gene: 5. The CDR3, as DNA: TGTGCCAGCAGACCCGGGACTAGTCAAGAGACCCAGTACTTC. This translates into CASRPGTSQETQYF.

The chain joins TRBV29-1 to TRBJ2-6; D is unresolved. Looked up from germline, CDR1 is SQVTM and CDR2 is ANQGSEA. The CDR3 is made up of 15 amino acids. The CDR3 sequence: CVELVGSTGANVLTF. The CDR3 region has the DNA TGCGTTGAACTGGTTGGTAGCACTGGGGCCAACGTCCTGACTTTC.

This clonotype has at least ten counts. V and J are TRBV20-1 and TRBJ1-2; 7 bases agree with TRBD1. V was clipped by 6 bases and J by 4 bases; unmatched bases: 11. The CDR3 has 14 residues. Germline assignment: CDR1 DFQATT and CDR2 SNEGSKA (reference sequence). CDR3 sequence: CSARRPGGGYGYTF. Here the CDR3 DNA reads TGCAGTGCCCGCAGACCAGGGGGTGGCTATGGCTACACCTTC.

The J gene is TRBJ1-4, the V gene TRBV20-1, with a weak D call TRBD1 (6 bases). The germline CDR1 and CDR2 sequences are DFQATT and SNEGSKA (reference sequence). The V end was cut by 4 bases, the J end by 3 bases, with 12 bases between. The CDR3 sequence is 14 residues long. CDR3 loop: CSAIQGFANEKLFF. CDR3 sequence (DNA): TGCAGTGCTATACAGGGTTTTGCTAATGAAAAACTGTTTTTT.

The chain carries TRBV12-3 or TRBV12-4 and TRBJ2-5; maybe TRBD2 (6 bases). V was cut by 3 bases and J by 5 bases, with 16 bases left in between. The CDR3 sequence is 15 residues long. The chain's CDR3 is CASSFGTHRRETQYF. In nucleotides, the CDR3 is TGTGCCAGCAGTTTTGGGACTCATCGTAGGGAGACCCAGTACTTC.

This clonotype was counted ten times or more. V is TRBV2 and J is TRBJ2-1; D remains unclear. The CDR3 sequence is 12 residues long. Germline V lookup: CDR1 SNHLY, CDR2 FYNNEI. Trimming cost V 3 bases and J 8 bases, with 8 bases left between them. CDR3 nucleotides: TGTGCCAGCAGTGAGCAGGATTATGAGCAGTTCTTC. Its protein product is CASSEQDYEQFF.

In this sample, this clonotype turned up many times. V and J are TRBV5-1 and TRBJ2-6; D uncertain. The CDR3 loop spans 18 amino acids. From germline, CDR1 is SGHRS and CDR2 YFSETQ. Trimming stripped 0 bases from V and 0 bases from J, with 13 bases between. CDR3 loop: CASSLDGAILSGANVLTF. As DNA, the CDR3 is TGCGCCAGCAGCTTGGACGGAGCCATCCTCTCTGGGGCCAACGTCCTGACTTTC.

For the CDR3, the DNA is TGCAGTGCTAGAGGCCTACTAGCGGGAGAGCTGGTTGAGCAGTTCTTC. This codes for CSARGLLAGELVEQFF. The chain has TRBV20-1 and TRBJ2-1, with 11 bases lining up with TRBD2. This CDR3 contains 16 residues. CDR1 is DFQATT and CDR2 is SNEGSKA in the germline V gene (reference sequence). Trimming cost V 1 base and J 9 bases; bases outside gene matches: 11.

This clonotype has at least ten counts. The J gene is TRBJ2-2, the V gene TRBV28, with 10 bases lining up with TRBD1. The CDR3 length is 16 residues. In germline, CDR1 is MDHEN, CDR2 SYDVKM. V lost 3 bases to trimming and J lost 5 bases; unmatched junction nucleotides: 6. CDR3 region: CASSFLGQGDTGELFF. CDR3 DNA: TGTGCCAGCAGTTTTTTAGGACAGGGGGATACCGGGGAGCTGTTTTTT.

This clonotype was counted a few times. This chain joins TRBV12-3 or TRBV12-4 and TRBJ1-5, with D perhaps matching TRBD1 (5 bases). V lost 7 bases and J 1 base, leaving 11 bases between the germline ends. This CDR3 has 14 amino acids. The CDR3 loop reads CASTRDLSNQPQHF. CDR3 nucleotides: TGTGCCAGCACCCGGGACTTGAGCAATCAGCCCCAGCATTTT.

The sample holds many counts of this clonotype. The chain has TRBV7-9 and TRBJ1-1; 7 positions agree with TRBD1. The CDR3 covers 14 residues. Germline V gene data show CDR1 as SEHNR and CDR2 as FQNEAQ (reference sequence). Trimming at V came to 5 bases and at J to 4 bases, leaving 7 bases not matched to a gene. The CDR3 sequence: CASSKDRDGTEAFF. The CDR3 DNA reads as TGTGCCAGCAGCAAAGACAGGGATGGCACTGAAGCTTTCTTT.

This clonotype is categorized as medium-sized (0.01 to 0.1%). The genes are TRBV28 and TRBJ2-3, with TRBD2 as a possible D gene (5 bases). V was shortened by 7 bases and J by 0 bases, with 14 bases between the two germline ends. CDR1 MDHEN and CDR2 SYDVKM come from the germline V gene. The length of the CDR3 is 15 residues. The DNA for the CDR3 is TGTGCCAGCAAAGGAGGATTTTCAAGCACAGATACGCAGTATTTT. It encodes CASKGGFSSTDTQYF.

This clonotype was picked up many times. This chain uses TRBV5-5 with TRBJ2-5; a weak D match, TRBD1 (6 bases). The germline CDR1 and CDR2 sequences are SGHKS and YYEKEE (reference sequence). V gave up 4 bases and J gave up 0 bases, with 10 bases separating them. The length of the CDR3 is 14 residues. Here the CDR3 reads CASSQGQNQETQYF. The CDR3 DNA is TGTGCCAGCAGCCAGGGACAAAACCAAGAGACCCAGTACTTC.

There are many counts of this clonotype. This sequence joins TRBV7-3 and TRBJ1-6; D gene uncertain. This CDR3 comprises 14 residues. Trimming removed 2 bases at V and 4 bases at J, with 6 bases between. Looked up from germline, CDR1 is SGHTA and CDR2 is FQGTGA. The CDR3 spells CASSLLGYNSPLHF. CDR3 in DNA: TGTGCCAGCAGCTTACTGGGGTATAATTCACCCCTCCACTTT.

The chain employs TRBV29-1 and TRBJ1-1, with D tentatively TRBD1 (5 bases). The CDR3 runs 11 residues. Germline V CDR1 and CDR2: SQVTM, ANQGSEA. In nucleotides, the CDR3 is TGCGGTGGCAGGGCGAACACTGAAGCTTTCTTT. Encoded protein: CGGRANTEAFF.